These 9 T cell receptor beta chains originate from one sample sequenced in a study of blood T cell repertoires in COVID-19. Some clones are missing from TCRdb's copy, which holds only in-frame ones; the method was immunoSEQ multiplex PCR. The sample contains 65,000 to 85,000 clones, over 75% of which appear only once. The sequenced sample was peripheral blood. The source of these receptors is a woman between 18 and 29 years old with acute or convalescent COVID-19.

This clone appeared a single time. This chain links TRBV18 with TRBJ1-1, with a weak D call TRBD1 (6 bases). CDR1 and CDR2 from the germline V gene are KGHSH and LQKENI. The CDR3 loop spans 16 amino acids. Trimming stripped 6 bases from V and 0 bases from J, with 17 bases between. The CDR3 sequence: CASSPWTARMNTEAFF. The CDR3 DNA follows: TGTGCCAGCTCCCCCTGGACAGCTAGAATGAACACTGAAGCTTTCTTT. Drawing the rest from reference TRBV18 and TRBJ1-1, the complete variable domain is NAGVMQNPRHLVRRRGQEARLRCSPMKGHSHVYWYRQLPEEGLKFMVYLQKENIIDESGMPKERFSAEFPKEGPSILRIQQVVRGDSAAYFCASSPWTARMNTEAFFGQGTRLTVV.

This chain connects TRBV5-6 to TRBJ2-3, with TRBD1 as a possible D gene (5 bases). The V and J ends lost 4 bases and 0 bases respectively, with 12 bases between them. This CDR3 comprises 15 residues. Germline V lookup: CDR1 SGHDT, CDR2 YYEEEE. The CDR3 spells CASSPSGSSTDTQYF. The CDR3 bases are TGTGCCAGCAGCCCCTCAGGGTCTAGCACAGATACGCAGTATTTT.

This clone is judged medium-sized. V usage is TRBV9 and J usage is TRBJ2-2; D is possibly TRBD1 (7 bases). CDR1 is SGDLS and CDR2 is YYNGEE in the germline V gene. The CDR3 runs to 15 residues. Trimming left V 4 bases short and J 5 bases short, with 15 bases between. In DNA, the CDR3 is TGTGCCAGCAGCCCAGCAGGGGGACTTACCGGGGAGCTGTTTTTT. Translation: CASSPAGGLTGELFF.

The gene calls are TRBV6-5 and TRBJ1-2; 7 bases fit TRBD1. CDR3 size: 16 residues. The V and J ends lost 0 bases and 3 bases, in that order; junction bases with no gene match: 7. Germline V CDR1 and CDR2: MNHEY, SVGAGI. CDR3 protein: CASSYSRGFGHYGYTF. The DNA of the CDR3 is TGTGCCAGCAGTTACTCCAGGGGGTTCGGCCACTATGGCTACACCTTC.

The rearrangement uses TRBV28 and TRBJ2-1; D may be TRBD2 (5 bases). The CDR3 contains 16 residues. Germline CDR1 reads MDHEN; CDR2 reads SYDVKM. V lost 5 bases to trimming and J lost 0 bases, with 14 bases between them. CDR3 protein: CASSPWTPNSYNEQFF. CDR3 DNA: TGTGCCAGCAGTCCGTGGACTCCCAACTCCTACAATGAGCAGTTCTTC.

This chain joins TRBV19 and TRBJ1-4, with D perhaps TRBD1 (5 bases). The V gene's germline CDR1 is LNHDA and CDR2 SQIVND (reference sequence). CDR3 size: 15 residues. Trimming pared 7 bases from V and 5 bases from J, leaving 17 bases between. The CDR3 DNA sequence: TGTGCCAGTACCATCGCGGGGGGACCGAATGAAAAACTGTTTTTT. This codes for CASTIAGGPNEKLFF.

This clone occurred once. The chain links TRBV27 to TRBJ2-1, with D maybe TRBD2 (6 bases). This CDR3 contains 15 residues. Looked up from germline, CDR1 is MNHEY and CDR2 is SMNVEV (reference sequence). Trimming took off 5 bases at V and 7 bases at J, with 18 bases between the two ends. The CDR3 reads CASSQYGRNGNEQFF. In nucleotides, the CDR3 is TGTGCCAGCAGTCAGTACGGGAGAAACGGGAATGAGCAGTTCTTC.

This chain connects TRBV19 to TRBJ2-7, with 10 bases aligning to TRBD1. The trim removed 5 bases at V and 5 bases at J, leaving 9 bases unmatched. The CDR3 is 15 residues long. In germline, CDR1 is LNHDA, CDR2 SQIVND (reference sequence). The CDR3: CASSAPGQGSNEQYF. CDR3 nucleotides: TGTGCCAGTAGTGCCCCGGGACAGGGGAGCAACGAGCAGTACTTC. Full variable domain (rest looked up from reference TRBV19 and TRBJ2-7): DGGITQSPKYLFRKEGQNVTLSCEQNLNHDAMYWYRQDPGQGLRLIYYSQIVNDFQKGDIAEGYSVSREKKESFPLTVTSAQKNPTAFYLCASSAPGQGSNEQYFGPGTRLTVT.

This chain joins TRBV30 and TRBJ1-2; TRBD1 might be the D (6 bases). The CDR3 is made up of 12 amino acids. Germline-derived CDR1 and CDR2 are GTSNPN and SVGIG (reference sequence). V was shortened by 2 bases and J by 5 bases, with 9 bases between the two germline ends. The CDR3: CAWSLGQYGYTF. CDR3 bases: TGTGCCTGGAGTCTTGGACAGTATGGCTACACCTTC.